Sequencing of this T cell receptor beta chain was carried out in a study of human T cells and chemical hapten exposure. Looking at the study overall: 2% DPC applied to a 2 cm by 2 cm arm area sensitized donors. Among samples, TCR yields varied mainly because of small differences in pooled library volume. Diphenylcyclopropenone, dosed weekly to the scalp, was given to patients throughout the roughly 25-week study.

This clonotype was detected many times. In the original processing: TCR counts had a median of 95,638 per sample and spanned 23,224 to 690,600. TCRdb re-called the RACE reads with MiXCR, one entry per CDR3 protein. The V and J calls were determined by TCRdb, not by the authors. The repertoire consists of more than 30,000 distinct CDR3 sequences, with 5% to 8% occurring once and the leading ten covering 9.1%. Between the trimmed V and J ends, which lost 0 bases and 4 bases, there was a span of 10 bases. Germline V gene sequence: CDR1 SGHNT, CDR2 YYREEE (reference sequence). There are 15 residues in the CDR3. Time point described: patch test 1, 2 weeks after DPC sensitization. Treatment indicated: therapeutic diphenylcyclopropenone sensitization with weekly scalp DPC. The starting material, unfractionated whole blood, was used for total RNA extraction.

Sequenced material: whole blood, taken in connection with sensitization to the hapten diphenylcyclopropenone (DPC). The TCR was taken from a woman aged 25 to 45 with alopecia areata. Some clones in this sample may be carry-over from other donors' samples. This chain joins TRBV5-4 and TRBJ2-2, with D perhaps matching TRBD1 (5 bases). CDR3 in amino acids: CASSLDPGITGELFF. DNA for the CDR3: TGTGCCAGCAGCTTGGATCCAGGGATCACCGGGGAGCTGTTTTTT.